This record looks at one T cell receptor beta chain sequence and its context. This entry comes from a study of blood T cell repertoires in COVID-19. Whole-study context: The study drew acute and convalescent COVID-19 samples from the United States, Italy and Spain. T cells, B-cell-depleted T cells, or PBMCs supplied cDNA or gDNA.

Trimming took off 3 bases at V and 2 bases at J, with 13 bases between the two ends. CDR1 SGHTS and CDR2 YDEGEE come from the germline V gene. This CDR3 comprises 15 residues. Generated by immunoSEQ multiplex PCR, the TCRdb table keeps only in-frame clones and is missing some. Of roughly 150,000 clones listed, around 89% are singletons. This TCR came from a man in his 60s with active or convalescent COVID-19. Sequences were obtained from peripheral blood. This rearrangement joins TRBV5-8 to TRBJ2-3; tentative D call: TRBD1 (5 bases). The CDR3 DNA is TGTGCCAGCAGCTCCTACCGACAGTTCACAGATACGCAGTATTTT. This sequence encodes CASSSYRQFTDTQYF.